The subject of this entry is one TCR beta chain. The data stem from a study of blood T cell repertoires in COVID-19. On the study more broadly: COVID-19 samples collected from the United States, Italy and Spain covered acute and convalescent phases.

The assay was immunoSEQ multiplex PCR, and TCRdb's table has in-frame clones only and misses some. The sample shows approximately 300,000 clones, about 89% of them seen only once. The receptor was isolated from a man between 18 and 29 years old who had recovered from COVID-19. Source material: peripheral blood.

The CDR3 reads CASSRRAQPQHF. In nucleotides, the CDR3 is TGTGCCAGCAGTCGCCGCGCTCAGCCCCAGCATTTT. V gene TRBV6-2 or TRBV6-3 combines with J gene TRBJ1-5; D not certain. This CDR3 has 12 residues. Trimming took 5 bases from V and 6 from J, leaving 8 bases between them. Germline V CDR1 and CDR2: MNHEY, SVGEGT.